A selection of T cell receptor beta chains follows, all from one sample in a study of beta chain features in type 1 diabetes. TCRdb's table, derived via immunoSEQ multiplex PCR, lists solely in-frame clones and lacks some. The table has a few hundred thousand clones, around 15% seen once. The sample was naive CD4+ T cells from blood. The receptors derive from a man aged 25 to 45 with type 1 diabetes. The CDR3 runs from the conserved cysteine through the conserved F or W. Fields, in order: D gene, J gene, clone size, V gene, CDR3 DNA, CDR3 protein. A D gene is named only where the DNA matches it firmly. Size tells how often a clone was seen (once, few, many) or the class of an expanded clone, and some rows leave it out.

>-|TRBJ2-5|-|TRBV7-9
TGTGCCAGCAGCTTAGCGAGCGAGACCCAGTACTTC
CASSLASETQYF
>TRBD2|TRBJ2-7|few|TRBV4-2
TGTGCCAGCAGCCAAGAAGTACTAGCGTCCTACGAGCAGTACTTC
CASSQEVLASYEQYF
>-|TRBJ1-5|-|TRBV7-2
TGTGCCAGCAGCTCCCCGTCAGGGTTGGGCAATCAGCCCCAGCATTTT
CASSSPSGLGNQPQHF
>-|TRBJ1-4|-|TRBV14
TGTGCCAGCAGCCGACCCGGGACAATAAATGAAAAACTGTTTTTT
CASSRPGTINEKLFF
>TRBD1|TRBJ2-7|-|TRBV10-3
TGTGCCATCAGGGGACAGGGGACTGCCTACGAGCAGTACTTC
CAIRGQGTAYEQYF
>-|TRBJ1-1|few|TRBV19
TGTGCCAGTAGTCCCCGAGGGCTAGAAGCTTTCTTT
CASSPRGLEAFF
>TRBD1|TRBJ2-4|-|TRBV4-2
TGTGCCAGCAGCCAGGACATCCGGGACAGCAAAAACATTCAGTACTTC
CASSQDIRDSKNIQYF
>TRBD1|TRBJ1-1|few|TRBV30
TGTGCCTGGAAAGGAGGGGGCCCCACTGAAGCTTTCTTT
CAWKGGGPTEAFF
>-|TRBJ2-6|few|TRBV18
TGTGCCAGCTCACCGCGCTCTGGGGCCAACGTCCTGACTTTC
CASSPRSGANVLTF
>-|TRBJ1-2|-|TRBV5-1
TGCGCCAGCAGCTTCAACCAACCAAGGGCCTATGGCTACACCTTC
CASSFNQPRAYGYTF
>TRBD1|TRBJ2-6|few|TRBV28
TGTGCCAGCAGTTCTGGACAGGGGGTAGCTGGGGCCAACGTCCTGACTTTC
CASSSGQGVAGANVLTF
>TRBD2|TRBJ2-3|few|TRBV6-1
TGTGCCAGCAGTGAAGCGGGGAGGGGCACAGATACGCAGTATTTT
CASSEAGRGTDTQYF
>-|TRBJ2-7|few|TRBV6-6
TGTGCCAGCAGTTACCAGGGCGAGAAACAATACTTC
CASSYQGEKQYF
>-|TRBJ2-7|few|TRBV7-2
TGTGCCAGCAGCCGAAAACCAAGGGACGAGCAGTACTTC
CASSRKPRDEQYF
>-|TRBJ2-7|-|TRBV25-1
TGTGCCAGCAGTCTCACAGGGTTAGGCGAGCAGTACTTC
CASSLTGLGEQYF
>TRBD1|TRBJ2-7|few|TRBV30
TGTGCCTGGAGTTTCGGACAGGGCGGAGACGAGCAGTACTTC
CAWSFGQGGDEQYF
>TRBD1|TRBJ2-7|few|TRBV25-1
TGTGCCAGCAGTACCGACAGGGGGAGCTCCTACGAGCAGTACTTC
CASSTDRGSSYEQYF
>-|TRBJ2-3|few|TRBV30
TGTGCCTGGATCCGCGGCGCTAGCACAGATACGCAGTATTTT
CAWIRGASTDTQYF
>-|TRBJ2-3|-|TRBV5-1
TGCGCCAGCAGCCTCCGGGACCCTAACACAGATACGCAGTATTTT
CASSLRDPNTDTQYF
>-|TRBJ2-3|-|TRBV25-1
TGTGCCAGCACGGGTATCACAGATACGCAGTATTTT
CASTGITDTQYF
>TRBD2|TRBJ2-1|-|TRBV7-9
TGTGCCAGCAGCCCTAGCGGGAGGGGTAACAATGAGCAGTTCTTC
CASSPSGRGNNEQFF
>-|TRBJ2-2|-|TRBV6-6
TGTGCCAGCGCAGAGACAGCGAACACCGGGGAGCTGTTTTTT
CASAETANTGELFF
>TRBD2|TRBJ2-1|-|TRBV7-2
TGTGCCAGCAGCGCCGCCGGGACTACCCTGTTCAATGAGCAGTTCTTC
CASSAAGTTLFNEQFF
>-|TRBJ2-7|-|TRBV7-2
TGTGCCAGCAGCTTGTTCACCCTGCCCGAGCAGTACTTC
CASSLFTLPEQYF
>-|TRBJ2-2|few|TRBV19
TGTGCCAGTAGCAGGACAGTACCCACCGGGGAGCTGTTTTTT
CASSRTVPTGELFF
>-|TRBJ1-5|few|TRBV9
TGTGCCAGCAGCGTAGATCTGGGTCCTCAGCCCCAGCATTTT
CASSVDLGPQPQHF
>TRBD1|TRBJ2-7|few|TRBV25-1
TGTGCCAGCAGTGAACCCGGGACAGCGAACTACGAGCAGTACTTC
CASSEPGTANYEQYF
>TRBD1|TRBJ2-3|few|TRBV10-3
TGTGCCGCGGGGACAGGGGGCGCGGATTTAAATACGCAGTATTTT
CAAGTGGADLNTQYF
>-|TRBJ2-5|-|TRBV30
TGTGCCTGGAGTGTATCCAGGGTCGAGACCCAGTACTTC
CAWSVSRVETQYF
>-|TRBJ2-5|few|TRBV29-1
TGCAGCGGAGAGAGGACGGGTCGGGAGACCCAGTACTTC
CSGERTGRETQYF
>TRBD1|TRBJ2-4|-|TRBV28
TGTGCCAGCAGTGTCCCGGGACAGGGGAAAAACATTCAGTACTTC
CASSVPGQGKNIQYF
>-|TRBJ1-4|-|TRBV29-1
TGCAGCGTCCGGACTCACCTGGGAGAAAAACTGTTTTTT
CSVRTHLGEKLFF
>TRBD1|TRBJ2-2|few|TRBV29-1
TGCAGCGTTGAAGATCTTGGGACAGGGTCATCCGGGGAGCTGTTTTTT
CSVEDLGTGSSGELFF
>-|TRBJ2-7|few|TRBV20-1
TGCAGTGCGGAGTACGAGCAGTACTTC
CSAEYEQYF